This T cell receptor (beta chain) originates from a study of T cell responses to AZD1222 COVID-19 vaccine. Overall study: Samples with a second dose at about 4 or about 12 weeks were pooled together.

With regard to this clone: What it recognizes is unknown.

The CDR3 is made up of 13 amino acids. Germline V gene lookup returns CDR1 SGDLS and CDR2 YYNGEE. V shed 4 bases, J shed 4 bases, and the junction held 4 bases outside the gene matches. Assay used: immunoSEQ multiplex PCR; TCRdb lists only in-frame clones, some missing. The profile shows about 53,000 clones, about four fifths of them singletons. Overall study results and limits: Spike-specific TCR breadth rose after two AZD1222 doses, and depth rose as well. Donors, mostly white British, included more females; clonal diversity was possibly underestimated. Recipients of AZD1222 seropositive at baseline numbered only 6 or 7.

The source was peripheral blood, collected on day 0 of AZD1222 vaccination. The clonotype originates from an adult in good health. This chain links TRBV9 with TRBJ1-2, with 7 bases that match TRBD1. The CDR3 DNA reads as TGTGCCAGCAGCACCTGGGACAGCTATGGCTACACCTTC. This translates into CASSTWDSYGYTF.